This T cell receptor (beta chain) was recorded in a study of molecular identifiers for immune sequencing clone quantification. This clonotype has a single count. Its specificity is unknown. TCRdb itself ran the PCR reads through MiXCR, one entry per CDR3 protein. The profile covers hundreds of thousands of distinct CDR3 sequences, with roughly 27% appearing a single time and 0.7% to 0.95% taken by the ten largest. From germline, CDR1 is SGHTA and CDR2 FQGNSA. The CDR3 is made up of 16 amino acids. V was shortened by 5 bases and J by 2 bases, with 18 bases between the two germline ends. Study-level results: Detection of one spiked Jurkat cell's TCR RNA reportedly worked in 1 million or so naive cells. In naive cells, clones above 20 RNA copies held under 1% of molecules, whereas in effector cells they held over 99%.

This sequence originates from a human donor in good health. Some libraries in this study had Jurkat cell RNA spiked in. This chain joins TRBV7-2 and TRBJ2-5; D is possibly TRBD1 or TRBD2 (6 bases each). The sample comprised naive CD8+ T cells from blood, with Jurkat cell RNA spiked in. Described subset: FACS-sorted CD8+CD4-CCR7+CD45RA+ naive T cells. The CDR3 spells CASSPQGRGRQETQYF. For the CDR3, the DNA is TGTGCCAGCAGCCCCCAAGGACGGGGGCGGCAAGAGACCCAGTACTTC. Combining the CDR3 with reference TRBV7-2 and TRBJ2-5 gives the whole variable domain GAGVSQSPSNKVTEKGKDVELRCDPISGHTALYWYRQSLGQGLEFLIYFQGNSAPDKSGLPSDRFSAERTGGSVSTLTIQRTQQEDSAVYLCASSPQGRGRQETQYFGPGTRLLVL.